These 25 T cell receptor beta chains were sequenced from one sample in a study of lymphopenia after photon versus proton radiotherapy. The table came from immunoSEQ multiplex PCR; TCRdb's copy has only in-frame clones and leaves some out. The sample consists of about 45,000 clones, 65% to 90% of them appearing once. The specimen comprised peripheral blood, sampled from a patient treated with photon-based radiotherapy. These receptors came from a man aged 35 to 55 with gastric cancer.

The chain is built from TRBV29-1 and TRBJ2-7, with 7 positions matching TRBD1. Germline trimming cut 1 base from V and 10 bases from J; bases unmatched to any gene: 10. The CDR3 covers 13 residues. Germline V gene sequence: CDR1 SQVTM, CDR2 ANQGSEA. This CDR3 is CSVEGGTGAIQYF. In DNA form, the CDR3 reads TGCAGCGTTGAAGGCGGTACAGGGGCAATCCAGTACTTC.

The chain uses TRBV12-5 and TRBJ1-3, with D perhaps TRBD1 (5 bases). CDR1 is LGHNT, CDR2 FRNRAP, per germline. The CDR3 runs 15 residues. V was pared by 5 bases and J by 0 bases, with 11 bases between. The CDR3 region has the DNA TGTGCTAGTGGTCTTTACGACAGCTCTGGAAACACCATATATTTT. It translates to CASGLYDSSGNTIYF.

The chain links TRBV30 to TRBJ1-5, with 10 bases that match TRBD1. With V trimmed by 0 bases and J by 2 bases, 1 base remained unmatched. Germline values: CDR1 GTSNPN, CDR2 SVGIG (reference sequence). The CDR3 extends over 15 amino acids. The CDR3 reads CAWSVGTGGNQPQHF. CDR3 DNA sequence: TGTGCCTGGAGTGTTGGGACAGGGGGCAATCAGCCCCAGCATTTT. The whole variable domain, filled in from reference TRBV30 and TRBJ1-5, reads SQTIHQWPATLVQPVGSPLSLECTVEGTSNPNLYWYRQAAGRGLQLLFYSVGIGQISSEVPQNLSASRPQDRQFILSSKKLLLSDSGFYLCAWSVGTGGNQPQHFGDGTRLSIL.

The sample holds one count of this clone. The chain employs TRBV5-6 and TRBJ2-1, with D possibly TRBD2 on 5 matching bases. V gave up 1 base and J gave up 4 bases, with 6 bases separating them. This CDR3 has 13 amino acids. Germline CDR1 reads SGHDT; CDR2 reads YYEEEE. CDR3 nucleotides: TGTGCCAGCAGCTTGAGGACTTACAATGAGCAGTTCTTC. This translates into CASSLRTYNEQFF. Looking up the rest from reference TRBV5-6 and TRBJ2-1 gives the full variable domain: DAGVTQSPTHLIKTRGQQVTLRCSPKSGHDTVSWYQQALGQGPQFIFQYYEEEERQRGNFPDRFSGHQFPNYSSELNVNALLLGDSALYLCASSLRTYNEQFFGPGTRLTVL.

CDR3 DNA sequence: TGTGCCTGGAGTGTTTTCGAGGACCATCAGCCCCAGCATTTT. It codes for CAWSVFEDHQPQHF. The chain couples TRBV30 to TRBJ1-5; D is uncertain. With 0 bases removed from V and 5 bases from J, the gap between germline ends came to 11 bases. The germline V gene has CDR1 GTSNPN and CDR2 SVGIG (reference sequence). This CDR3 has 14 amino acids. The whole variable domain, filled in from reference TRBV30 and TRBJ1-5, reads SQTIHQWPATLVQPVGSPLSLECTVEGTSNPNLYWYRQAAGRGLQLLFYSVGIGQISSEVPQNLSASRPQDRQFILSSKKLLLSDSGFYLCAWSVFEDHQPQHFGDGTRLSIL.

J is TRBJ2-1 and V is TRBV11-2; D is uncertain. The V gene lost 5 bases and the J gene lost 0 bases, with 14 bases spanning the gap. The CDR3 loop spans 16 amino acids. Per germline, CDR1 SGHAT and CDR2 FQNNGV. CDR3 in DNA: TGTGCCAGCAGCCACCCTAGGCATGCCTCCTACAATGAGCAGTTCTTC. Protein: CASSHPRHASYNEQFF.

The chain has TRBV7-2 and TRBJ1-1; unclear D gene. The CDR3 consists of 13 residues. V was trimmed by 3 bases and J by 7 bases, leaving 12 bases between them. CDR1 is SGHTA, CDR2 FQGNSA, per germline. DNA of the CDR3: TGTGCCAGCAGCTTCCTCGACAAAGGTGAAGCTTTCTTT. It is translated as CASSFLDKGEAFF. The variable domain in full, with the rest retrieved from reference TRBV7-2 and TRBJ1-1, is GAGVSQSPSNKVTEKGKDVELRCDPISGHTALYWYRQSLGQGLEFLIYFQGNSAPDKSGLPSDRFSAERTGGSVSTLTIQRTQQEDSAVYLCASSFLDKGEAFFGQGTRLTVV.

J is TRBJ2-2 and V is TRBV7-6; D unresolved. The CDR3 spans 14 residues. Per germline, CDR1 SGHVS and CDR2 FNYEAQ. V was trimmed by 4 bases and J by 4 bases, leaving 10 bases between them. CDR3 DNA: TGTGCCAGCAGCTCCCGACGGACCACCGGGGAGCTGTTTTTT. It codes for CASSSRRTTGELFF.

This chain connects TRBV5-4 to TRBJ2-1; D may match TRBD1 or TRBD2 (5 bases each). V was clipped by 6 bases and J by 0 bases, with 19 bases between them. Germline V gene lookup returns CDR1 SGHNT and CDR2 YYREEE (reference sequence). This CDR3 spans 17 amino acids. CDR3 nucleotide sequence: TGTGCCAGCACCCCTCCGGGGCGGTCGAGCTCCTACAATGAGCAGTTCTTC. Protein: CASTPPGRSSSYNEQFF.

This chain links TRBV30 with TRBJ1-4; D remains unclear. CDR1 GTSNPN and CDR2 SVGIG come from the germline V gene (reference sequence). Between the trimmed V and J ends, which lost 5 bases and 8 bases, there was a span of 6 bases. The CDR3 loop spans 10 amino acids. CDR3 amino acids: CAWGGEKLFF. CDR3 DNA sequence: TGTGCCTGGGGTGGGGAAAAACTGTTTTTT.

The gene calls are TRBV7-2 and TRBJ1-2; possible D gene TRBD1, 5 bases. The ends were cut back, 5 bases at V and 8 bases at J, with 15 bases in the middle. The V gene's germline CDR1 is SGHTA and CDR2 FQGNSA. This CDR3 contains 13 residues. The CDR3 sequence is CASSLRDHRGYTF. DNA for the CDR3: TGTGCCAGCAGCCTCCGGGACCATCGGGGCTACACCTTC.

The CDR3 DNA reads TGCGCCAGCAGCCAAGGGGGCAGCCCCACGAACAATCAGCCCCAGCATTTT. Protein: CASSQGGSPTNNQPQHF. This rearrangement joins TRBV4-1 to TRBJ1-5, with TRBD1 as a possible D gene (5 bases). Germline assignment: CDR1 MGHRA and CDR2 YSYEKL. The CDR3 is 17 amino acids. Between the trimmed V and J ends, which lost 1 base and 3 bases, there was a span of 16 bases.

The DNA for the CDR3 is TGTGCCAGCAGGAGAGATGAGGGCAATCAGCCCCAGCATTTT. Protein: CASRRDEGNQPQHF. The chain uses TRBV7-9 and TRBJ1-5; D gene unclear. CDR1 and CDR2 from the germline V gene are SEHNR and FQNEAQ (reference sequence). V lost 6 bases and J 2 bases, leaving 11 bases between the germline ends. The CDR3 has 14 amino acids.

This clone was found once. The chain combines TRBV5-5 with TRBJ2-7, with D maybe TRBD1 (6 bases). Trimming stripped 4 bases from V and 2 bases from J, with 7 bases between. Germline V lookup: CDR1 SGHKS, CDR2 YYEKEE (reference sequence). CDR3 length equals 12 residues. The CDR3 here is CASSRDTYEQYF. CDR3 nucleotides: TGTGCCAGCAGCAGGGACACCTACGAGCAGTACTTC.

J is TRBJ2-1 and V is TRBV15, with 10 bases matching TRBD2. CDR1 LNHNV and CDR2 YYDKDF come from the germline V gene (reference sequence). V trimming: 1 base; J trimming: 7 bases; junction bases outside the gene matches: 7. The CDR3 spans 16 residues. CDR3 amino acids: CATSRVTSGARNEQFF. CDR3 nucleotides: TGTGCCACCAGCAGAGTTACTAGCGGGGCTCGGAATGAGCAGTTCTTC. The full variable domain, in which reference TRBV15 and TRBJ2-1 provide the parts outside the CDR3, is DAMVIQNPRYQVTQFGKPVTLSCSQTLNHNVMYWYQQKSSQAPKLLFHYYDKDFNNEADTPDNFQSRRPNTSFCFLDIRSPGLGDTAMYLCATSRVTSGARNEQFFGPGTRLTVL.

The V call is TRBV19, the J call TRBJ1-2; TRBD1 aligns across 7 bases. Germline V gene data show CDR1 as LNHDA and CDR2 as SQIVND (reference sequence). This CDR3 has 16 residues. Unmatched junction bases numbered 7, after V lost 1 base and J lost 2 bases. The CDR3 DNA sequence: TGTGCCAGTAGTATAGCGGCGGCAGGGGGGAACTATGGCTACACCTTC. Translating gives CASSIAAAGGNYGYTF.

This clone has only one observation. The chain is built from TRBV7-3 and TRBJ2-2, with D perhaps matching TRBD1 (5 bases). Germline CDR1 and CDR2: SGHTA and FQGTGA. The CDR3 consists of 16 residues. V was clipped by 5 bases and J by 0 bases, with 13 bases between them. The CDR3 DNA reads as TGTGCCAGCAGCCATCTGGGGCCTGCGAACACCGGGGAGCTGTTTTTT. Its translation is CASSHLGPANTGELFF.

This clone was seen more than once but under ten times. The J gene is TRBJ1-3, the V gene TRBV6-5; D not resolved. The CDR3 runs to 15 residues. In germline, CDR1 is MNHEY, CDR2 SVGAGI. Trimming removed 0 bases from V and 2 bases from J, with 8 bases in between. CDR3 protein: CASSYSEDPGNTIYF. Here the CDR3 DNA reads TGTGCCAGCAGTTACTCAGAAGATCCTGGAAACACCATATATTTT.

The rearrangement links TRBV6-6 to TRBJ2-7; 7 bases line up with TRBD1. This CDR3 is 14 amino acids long. The junction had 8 bases not matched to a gene; V was cut back by 2 bases and J by 7 bases. Germline lookup yields CDR1 MNHNY and CDR2 SVGAGI (reference sequence). CDR3 residues: CASSYPRDSPEQYF. The CDR3 bases are TGTGCCAGCAGTTACCCTAGGGACAGCCCAGAGCAGTACTTC.

This clone was recorded only once. The chain uses TRBV7-9 and TRBJ1-4; D remains ambiguous. The CDR3 is 15 residues long. Germline V gives CDR1 SEHNR, CDR2 FQNEAQ (reference sequence). Trimming stripped 1 base from V and 7 bases from J, with 13 bases between. This CDR3 is CASSLESLSGEKLFF. The CDR3 region has the DNA TGTGCCAGCAGCTTAGAGTCCCTAAGCGGTGAAAAACTGTTTTTT.

The V and J genes are TRBV5-8 and TRBJ2-3; TRBD1 aligns across 9 bases. V was pared by 5 bases and J by 0 bases, with 10 bases of the junction left unmatched. The CDR3 length is 17 residues. CDR1 is SGHTS and CDR2 is YDEGEE in the germline V gene. The CDR3 DNA reads as TGTGCCAGCAGATGGGGGACAGGGTTACTTAGCACAGATACGCAGTATTTT. Encoded protein: CASRWGTGLLSTDTQYF.

The J gene is TRBJ2-1, the V gene TRBV5-6; D remains unclear. Trimming stripped 4 bases from V and 8 bases from J, with 7 bases between. Per the germline V gene, CDR1 is SGHDT and CDR2 is YYEEEE. The CDR3 contains 11 residues. CDR3 DNA: TGTGCCAGCAGCCGAGTCTATGAGCAGTTCTTC. The encoded protein is CASSRVYEQFF. Full variable domain (missing parts from reference TRBV5-6 and TRBJ2-1): DAGVTQSPTHLIKTRGQQVTLRCSPKSGHDTVSWYQQALGQGPQFIFQYYEEEERQRGNFPDRFSGHQFPNYSSELNVNALLLGDSALYLCASSRVYEQFFGPGTRLTVL.

This chain joins TRBV14 and TRBJ2-7, with no clear D. Germline-derived CDR1 and CDR2 are SGHDN and FVKESK. Trimming took off 6 bases at V and 1 base at J, with 13 bases between the two ends. The CDR3 has 14 amino acids. CDR3 DNA sequence: TGTGCCAGCAGGGGTGGTGGGCATTCCTACGAGCAGTACTTC. Amino acid sequence: CASRGGGHSYEQYF.

This sequence joins TRBV11-2 and TRBJ1-4; D is perhaps TRBD1 (5 bases). The CDR3 spans 12 residues. Trimming took 5 bases from V and 8 from J, leaving 9 bases between them. The germline V gene has CDR1 SGHAT and CDR2 FQNNGV. For the CDR3, the DNA is TGTGCCAGCAGCGACAGAAGAGAAAAACTGTTTTTT. Encoded protein: CASSDRREKLFF.

A note on this clone: One junction end does not reproduce the germline sequence, and a read error may be involved. The V and J genes are TRBV5-1 and TRBJ2-7; 10 nucleotides line up with TRBD1. Germline values: CDR1 SGHRS, CDR2 YFSETQ. This CDR3 is 14 amino acids long. For the CDR3, the DNA is TGCGCCAGCAGCCCGGGACAGGGGAACTACGGGCAGTACTTC. The encoded protein is CASSPGQGNYGQYF.